This paragraph covers one T cell receptor (beta chain) sequence. This record comes from a study of blood T cell repertoires in COVID-19. Across the whole study: Whether acute or convalescent, the COVID-19 samples came from the United States, Italy and Spain. PBMCs, B-cell-depleted T cells, or T cells were the source of the cDNA or gDNA that made up the material.

Germline CDR1 ENHRY, CDR2 SYGVKD. This CDR3 comprises 14 residues. V lost 6 bases and J lost 9; bases outside the gene matches: 4. Clones were read by immunoSEQ multiplex PCR, and TCRdb kept only the in-frame ones, dropping some. The sample comprises 130,000 or so clones, roughly nine tenths of which are singletons, and around 30% rests with the top ten. This chain links TRBV10-3 with TRBJ2-1; TRBD2 aligns across 14 bases. The source of this sequence is an older man with active or convalescent COVID-19. Sequenced material: peripheral blood. The CDR3 DNA reads TGTGCCATCAGAGGGACTAGCGGGAGCGGTGAGCAGTTCTTC. Its translation: CAIRGTSGSGEQFF.